The T cell receptor (beta chain) described here comes from a study of somatic mutations in cytotoxic T cells in rheumatoid arthritis. About the study: Flow cytometry sorted some V beta antibody-stained T-cell populations to nearly 100% purity, V beta1+ cells among them being sequenced for TCRB. Study-level results: A largest CD8+ clone above 20% of CD8+ cells occurred in about an eighth of the roughly 60 patients.

This table comes from immunoSEQ multiplex PCR, and its TCRdb copy is limited to in-frame clones, with some not included. The sample yields 18,000 or so clones, 74% seen once. With V trimmed by 3 bases and J by 2 bases, 3 bases remained unmatched. CDR3 length equals 15 residues. CDR1 and CDR2 (germline): SGHTA, FQGTGA. As concerns this clone: What it recognizes is unknown.

Sequencing input: CD8+ T cells sorted from blood. This receptor was taken from a man aged 55-75 years in good health. The chain recombines TRBV7-3 with TRBJ2-1; 8 positions agree with TRBD2. The chain's CDR3 is CASSLSGSPYNEQFF. The CDR3, as DNA: TGTGCCAGCAGCTTGAGCGGGAGTCCCTACAATGAGCAGTTCTTC.